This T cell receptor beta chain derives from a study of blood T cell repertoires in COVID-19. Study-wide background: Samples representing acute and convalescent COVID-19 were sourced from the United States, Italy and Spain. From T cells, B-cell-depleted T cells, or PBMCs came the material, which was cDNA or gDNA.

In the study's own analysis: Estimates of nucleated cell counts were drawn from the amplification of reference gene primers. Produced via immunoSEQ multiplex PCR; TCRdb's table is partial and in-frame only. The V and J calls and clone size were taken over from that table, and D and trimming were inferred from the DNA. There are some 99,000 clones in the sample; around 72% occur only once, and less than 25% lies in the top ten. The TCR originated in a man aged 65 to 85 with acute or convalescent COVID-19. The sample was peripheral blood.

The CDR3 bases are TGTGCCAGCAGCTTAGATTCCGGGGTGGGCTCCTACGAGCAGTACTTC. As protein: CASSLDSGVGSYEQYF. The chain is built from TRBV7-6 and TRBJ2-7; tentatively, D is TRBD2 (5 bases). This CDR3 is built from 16 residues. V was pared by 1 base and J by 0 bases, with 13 bases between. Germline CDR1 SGHVS, CDR2 FNYEAQ.